The TCR beta chain described here comes from a study of CXCR3-negative and CXCR3-positive naive CD8 T cells. General study results and limits: CXCR3-negative naive cells had less hydrophobic TRB CDR3s than did CXCR3-positive naive cells.

As regards this clonotype: The antigen is unknown.

All TRB cDNA libraries came from 5' RACE performed with UMI labels. TCRdb reanalyzed the 5' RACE reads and collapses them to one entry per CDR3 protein, without DNA. The sample table sets out about 150,000 distinct CDR3 sequences. CDR3 length equals 17 residues. Per the germline V gene, CDR1 is ENHRY and CDR2 is SYGVKD. The clonotype originates from a human donor in good health. Some clones in this sample may be carry-over from other donors' samples. This sequence joins TRBV10-3 and TRBJ1-2; there is no DNA to check the TCRdb D call of TRBD1. Sequenced material: naive CXCR3+ CD8+ T cells from blood. Subset in this sample: CD45RO-CCR7+CD27+CD95- naive CD8+ T cells expressing CXCR3 (TNR3+). This CDR3 reads CAISYLTGGENPYGYTF.